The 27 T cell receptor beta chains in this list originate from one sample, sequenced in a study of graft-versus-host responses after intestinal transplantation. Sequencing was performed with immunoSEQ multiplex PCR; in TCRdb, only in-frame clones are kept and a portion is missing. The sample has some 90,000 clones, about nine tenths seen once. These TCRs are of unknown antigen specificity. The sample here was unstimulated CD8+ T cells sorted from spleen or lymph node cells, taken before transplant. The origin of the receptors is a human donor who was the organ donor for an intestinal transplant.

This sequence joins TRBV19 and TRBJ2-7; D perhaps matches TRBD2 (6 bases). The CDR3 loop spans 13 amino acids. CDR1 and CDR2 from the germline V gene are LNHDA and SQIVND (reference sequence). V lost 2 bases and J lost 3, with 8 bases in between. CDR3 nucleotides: TGTGCCAGTAGTATAAGGAGGGGCTACGAGCAGTACTTC. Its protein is CASSIRRGYEQYF.

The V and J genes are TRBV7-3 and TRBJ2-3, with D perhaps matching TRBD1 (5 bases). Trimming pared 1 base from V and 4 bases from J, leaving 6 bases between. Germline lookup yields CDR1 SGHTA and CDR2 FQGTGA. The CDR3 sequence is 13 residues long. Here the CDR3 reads CASSLIGADTQYF. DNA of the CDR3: TGTGCCAGCAGCTTAATAGGGGCAGATACGCAGTATTTT.

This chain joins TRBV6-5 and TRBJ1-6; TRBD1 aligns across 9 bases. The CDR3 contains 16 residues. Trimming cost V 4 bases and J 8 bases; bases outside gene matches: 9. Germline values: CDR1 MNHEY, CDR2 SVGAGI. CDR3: CASSSPGTGPYSPLHF. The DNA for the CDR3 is TGTGCCAGCAGTTCGCCCGGGACAGGGCCCTATTCACCCCTCCACTTT.

In nucleotides, the CDR3 is TGTGCCAGCAGAACACCCGACAGGGGGTCCTCTGGGGCCAACGTCCTGACTTTC. Translation gives CASRTPDRGSSGANVLTF. The rearrangement links TRBV2 to TRBJ2-6; TRBD1 matches 9 bases. This CDR3 contains 18 residues. V lost 6 bases, J lost 0 bases, and 9 bases stayed unmatched. The germline V gene encodes CDR1 SNHLY and CDR2 FYNNEI. Full variable domain (remainder filled in from reference TRBV2 and TRBJ2-6): EPEVTQTPSHQVTQMGQEVILRCVPISNHLYFYWYRQILGQKVEFLVSFYNNEISEKSEIFDDQFSVERPDGSNFTLKIRSTKLEDSAMYFCASRTPDRGSSGANVLTFGAGSRLTVL.

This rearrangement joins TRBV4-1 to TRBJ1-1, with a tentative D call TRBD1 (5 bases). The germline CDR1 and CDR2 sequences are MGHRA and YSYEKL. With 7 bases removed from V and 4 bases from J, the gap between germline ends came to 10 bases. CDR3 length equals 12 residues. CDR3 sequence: CASTGVGTEAFF. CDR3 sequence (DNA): TGCGCCAGCACGGGGGTAGGCACTGAAGCTTTCTTT.

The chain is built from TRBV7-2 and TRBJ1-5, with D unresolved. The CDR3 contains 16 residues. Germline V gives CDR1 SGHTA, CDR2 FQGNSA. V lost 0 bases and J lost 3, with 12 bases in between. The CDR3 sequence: CASSLAAHQINQPQHF. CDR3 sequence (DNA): TGTGCCAGCAGCTTAGCGGCTCACCAAATCAATCAGCCCCAGCATTTT.

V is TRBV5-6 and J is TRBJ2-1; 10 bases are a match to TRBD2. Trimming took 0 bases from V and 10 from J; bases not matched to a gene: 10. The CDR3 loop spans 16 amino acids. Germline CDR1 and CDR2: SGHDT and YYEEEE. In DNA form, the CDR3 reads TGTGCCAGCAGCTTGGCTAGCGGGGGACCCCCTTCGGAGCAGTTCTTC. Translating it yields CASSLASGGPPSEQFF.

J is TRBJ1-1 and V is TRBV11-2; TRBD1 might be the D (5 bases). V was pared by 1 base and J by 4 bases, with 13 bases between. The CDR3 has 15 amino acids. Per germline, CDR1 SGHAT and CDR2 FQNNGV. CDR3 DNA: TGTGCCAGCAGCTTAGGCCCCGGAGGGGTCACTGAAGCTTTCTTT. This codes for CASSLGPGGVTEAFF.

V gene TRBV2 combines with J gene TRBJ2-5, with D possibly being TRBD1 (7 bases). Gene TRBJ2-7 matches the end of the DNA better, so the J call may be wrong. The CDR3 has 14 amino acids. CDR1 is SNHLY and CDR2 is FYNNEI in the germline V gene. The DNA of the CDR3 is TGTGCCAGCAGTGATCAGGGGGGTCCCTACGAGCAGTACTTC. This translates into CASSDQGGPYEQYF.

The CDR3 is CASSGVGANEQFF. DNA for the CDR3: TGCGCCAGCAGCGGGGTGGGGGCCAATGAGCAGTTCTTC. The chain employs TRBV23-1 and TRBJ2-1; perhaps TRBD1 as D (6 bases). TRBV23-1 qualifies as an ORF whose function is uncertain. Trimming pared 6 bases from V and 6 bases from J, leaving 12 bases between. This CDR3 comprises 13 residues.

The CDR3 DNA sequence: TGCGCCAGCAGCTGGGACAGGGGTTCTTTTGAAGCTTTCTTT. This encodes CASSWDRGSFEAFF. V is TRBV4-1 and J is TRBJ1-1, with 10 bases lining up with TRBD1. The CDR3 loop spans 14 amino acids. CDR1 and CDR2 (germline): MGHRA, YSYEKL. J gave up 7 bases and V 5 bases, and 7 bases lay outside the gene matches.

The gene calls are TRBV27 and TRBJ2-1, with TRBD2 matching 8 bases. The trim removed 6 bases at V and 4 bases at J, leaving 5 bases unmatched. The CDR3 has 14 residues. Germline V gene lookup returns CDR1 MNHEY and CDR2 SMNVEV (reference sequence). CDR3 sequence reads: CASSPQRGYNEQFF. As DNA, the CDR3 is TGTGCCAGCAGCCCCCAGCGGGGGTACAATGAGCAGTTCTTC.

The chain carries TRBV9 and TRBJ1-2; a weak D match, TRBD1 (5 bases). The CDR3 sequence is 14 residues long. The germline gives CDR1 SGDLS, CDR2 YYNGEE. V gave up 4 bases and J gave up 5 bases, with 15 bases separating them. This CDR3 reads CASSPAGGGYGYTF. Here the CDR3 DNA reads TGTGCCAGCAGCCCCGCCGGGGGTGGGTATGGCTACACCTTC.

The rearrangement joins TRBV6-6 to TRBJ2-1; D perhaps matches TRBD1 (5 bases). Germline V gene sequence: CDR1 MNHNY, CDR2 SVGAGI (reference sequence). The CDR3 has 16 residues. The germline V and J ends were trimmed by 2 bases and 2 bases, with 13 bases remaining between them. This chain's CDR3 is CASSYKGATPYNEQFF. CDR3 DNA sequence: TGTGCCAGCAGTTACAAAGGGGCCACCCCCTACAATGAGCAGTTCTTC.

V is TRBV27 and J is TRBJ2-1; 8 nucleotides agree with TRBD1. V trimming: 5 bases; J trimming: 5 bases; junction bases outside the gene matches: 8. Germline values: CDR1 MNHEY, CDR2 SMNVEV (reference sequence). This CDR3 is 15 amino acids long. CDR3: CASSPGTGQNNEQFF. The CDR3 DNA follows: TGTGCCAGCAGTCCCGGGACAGGTCAGAACAATGAGCAGTTCTTC.

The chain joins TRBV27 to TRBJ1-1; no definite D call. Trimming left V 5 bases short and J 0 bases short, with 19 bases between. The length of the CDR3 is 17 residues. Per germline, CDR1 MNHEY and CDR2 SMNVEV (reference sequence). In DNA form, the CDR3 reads TGTGCCAGCAGTCTCCACAGAGTCCGCTTTATGAACACTGAAGCTTTCTTT. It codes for CASSLHRVRFMNTEAFF.

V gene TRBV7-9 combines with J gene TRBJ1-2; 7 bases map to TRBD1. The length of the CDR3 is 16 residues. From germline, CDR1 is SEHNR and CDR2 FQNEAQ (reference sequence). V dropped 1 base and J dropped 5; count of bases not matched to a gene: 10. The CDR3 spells CASSLGAPGTAYGYTF. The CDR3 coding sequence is TGTGCCAGCAGCTTAGGGGCTCCCGGGACAGCTTATGGCTACACCTTC. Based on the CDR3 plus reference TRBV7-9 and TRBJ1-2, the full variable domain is DTGVSQNPRHKITKRGQNVTFRCDPISEHNRLYWYRQTLGQGPEFLTYFQNEAQLEKSRLLSDRFSAERPKGSFSTLEIQRTEQGDSAMYLCASSLGAPGTAYGYTFGSGTRLTVV.

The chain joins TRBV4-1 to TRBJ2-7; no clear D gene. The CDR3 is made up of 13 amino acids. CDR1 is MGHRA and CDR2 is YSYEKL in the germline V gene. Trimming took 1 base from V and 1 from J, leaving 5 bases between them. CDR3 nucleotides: TGCGCCAGCAGCCAAGGTCGGTCCTACGAGCAGTACTTC. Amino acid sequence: CASSQGRSYEQYF.

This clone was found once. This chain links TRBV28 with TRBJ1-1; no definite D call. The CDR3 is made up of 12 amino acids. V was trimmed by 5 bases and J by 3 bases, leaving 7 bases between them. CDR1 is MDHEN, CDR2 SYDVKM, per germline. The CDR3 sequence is CASSRGYTEAFF. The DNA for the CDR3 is TGTGCCAGCAGTCGAGGGTACACTGAAGCTTTCTTT.

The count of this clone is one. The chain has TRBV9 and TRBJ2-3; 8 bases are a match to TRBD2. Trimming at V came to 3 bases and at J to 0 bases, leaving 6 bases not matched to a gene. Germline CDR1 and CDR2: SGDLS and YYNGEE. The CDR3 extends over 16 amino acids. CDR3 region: CASSASGGWSTDTQYF. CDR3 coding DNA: TGTGCCAGCAGCGCAAGCGGGGGATGGAGCACAGATACGCAGTATTTT.

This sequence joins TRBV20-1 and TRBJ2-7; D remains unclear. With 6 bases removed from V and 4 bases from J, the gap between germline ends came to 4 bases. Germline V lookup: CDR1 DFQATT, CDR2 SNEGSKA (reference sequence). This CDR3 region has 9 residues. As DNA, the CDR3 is TGCAGTGCGTCATACGAGCAGTACTTC. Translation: CSASYEQYF.

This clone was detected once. The chain's CDR3 is CASSLATSGLYNEQFF. CDR3 coding DNA: TGTGCCAGCAGCTTAGCTACTAGCGGGCTCTACAATGAGCAGTTCTTC. The rearrangement links TRBV7-9 to TRBJ2-1; 9 nucleotides line up with TRBD2. J was trimmed by 3 bases and V by 0 bases; bases with no gene match: 3. The CDR3 is 16 residues long. The germline gives CDR1 SEHNR, CDR2 FQNEAQ (reference sequence).

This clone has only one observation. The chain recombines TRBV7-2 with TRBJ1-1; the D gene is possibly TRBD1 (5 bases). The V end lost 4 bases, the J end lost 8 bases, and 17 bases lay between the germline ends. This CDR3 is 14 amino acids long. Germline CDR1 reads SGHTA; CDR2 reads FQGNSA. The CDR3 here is CASSSPGREVEAFF. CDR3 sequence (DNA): TGTGCCAGCAGCTCCCCGGGCAGGGAGGTAGAAGCTTTCTTT.

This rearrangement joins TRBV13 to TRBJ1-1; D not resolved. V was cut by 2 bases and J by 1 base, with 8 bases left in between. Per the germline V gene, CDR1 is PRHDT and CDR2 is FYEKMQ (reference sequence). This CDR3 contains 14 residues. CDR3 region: CASSLREGNTEAFF. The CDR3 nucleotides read TGTGCCAGCAGCTTAAGGGAGGGGAACACTGAAGCTTTCTTT.

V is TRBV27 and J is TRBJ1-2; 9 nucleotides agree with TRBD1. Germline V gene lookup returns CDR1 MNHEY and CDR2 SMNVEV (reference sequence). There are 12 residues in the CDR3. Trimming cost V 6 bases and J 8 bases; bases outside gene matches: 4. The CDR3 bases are TGTGCCAGCAGACAGGGGGCGTTCGGCTACACCTTC. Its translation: CASRQGAFGYTF.

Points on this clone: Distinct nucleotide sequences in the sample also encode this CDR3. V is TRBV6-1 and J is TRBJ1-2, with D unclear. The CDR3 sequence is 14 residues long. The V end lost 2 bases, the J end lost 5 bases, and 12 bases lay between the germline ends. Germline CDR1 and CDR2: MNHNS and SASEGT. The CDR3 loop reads CASSELGTAYGYTF. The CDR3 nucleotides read TGTGCCAGCAGTGAACTTGGAACAGCTTATGGCTACACCTTC.

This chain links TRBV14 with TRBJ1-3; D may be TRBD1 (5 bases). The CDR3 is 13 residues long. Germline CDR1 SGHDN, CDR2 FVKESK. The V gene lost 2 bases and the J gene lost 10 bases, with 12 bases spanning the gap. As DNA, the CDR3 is TGTGCCAGCAGCCAAACCGGGGGGACGACCATATATTTT. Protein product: CASSQTGGTTIYF.